Listed below are T cell receptor beta chains from one sample, sequenced in a study of T cells in Graves' hyperthyroidism and ophthalmopathy. TCRdb used MiXCR to reprocess the multiplex PCR reads, holding one entry per CDR3 protein. The sample has over 450,000 distinct CDR3 sequences; approximately 17% are singletons. The sequencing sample was made of blood. These receptors were taken from a woman younger than 35 with Graves' ophthalmopathy. Each CDR3 is given with its conserved first and last residue. Each record gives: J gene, D gene, V gene, clone size, CDR3 protein, CDR3 DNA. The D gene is left open where the match is weak. Not all rows give a size; the values are once, few, many and, for expanded clones, a class.

j_call: TRBJ2-7
d_call: TRBD1
v_call: TRBV7-2
clone_size: few
cdr3_aa: CASSSPGQGFHEQYF
cdr3_nt: TGTGCCAGCAGCTCCCCGGGACAGGGGTTCCACGAGCAGTACTTC

j_call: TRBJ1-1
d_call: NA
v_call: TRBV12-3/TRBV12-4
clone_size: many
cdr3_aa: CASSLTKNTEAFF
cdr3_nt: TGTGCCAGCAGTTTAACCAAGAACACTGAAGCTTTCTTT

j_call: TRBJ1-1
d_call: TRBD1
v_call: TRBV3-1
clone_size: many
cdr3_aa: CASSHPGQDTREAFF
cdr3_nt: TGTGCCAGCAGCCACCCGGGACAGGACACTAGAGAAGCTTTCTTT

j_call: TRBJ1-6
d_call: NA
v_call: TRBV6-2/TRBV6-3
clone_size: few
cdr3_aa: CASGGAANSPLHF
cdr3_nt: TGTGCCAGCGGAGGGGCAGCGAATTCACCCCTCCACTTT

j_call: TRBJ1-6
d_call: NA
v_call: TRBV27
clone_size: NA
cdr3_aa: CASSFLGSTLDSPLHF
cdr3_nt: TGTGCCAGCAGTTTTCTCGGATCTACTTTGGATTCACCCCTCCACTTT

j_call: TRBJ1-1
d_call: TRBD1
v_call: TRBV20-1
clone_size: few
cdr3_aa: CSARARTGGITEAFF
cdr3_nt: TGCAGTGCTAGAGCCCGAACAGGGGGGATCACTGAAGCTTTCTTT

j_call: TRBJ1-3
d_call: NA
v_call: TRBV5-6
clone_size: NA
cdr3_aa: CASSLIKVGNTIYF
cdr3_nt: TGTGCCAGCAGCTTGATCAAGGTTGGAAACACCATATATTTT

j_call: TRBJ2-3
d_call: TRBD2
v_call: TRBV14
clone_size: many
cdr3_aa: CASSHRRGSADTQYF
cdr3_nt: TGTGCCAGCAGCCATCGGCGCGGGAGCGCAGATACGCAGTATTTT

j_call: TRBJ2-2
d_call: NA
v_call: TRBV10-1
clone_size: once
cdr3_aa: CASSEPTTRLAASTGEPFF
cdr3_nt: TGCGCCAGCAGTGAGCCCACTACCCGATTAGCGGCGAGCACCGGGGAGCCGTTTTTT

j_call: TRBJ2-1
d_call: NA
v_call: TRBV14
clone_size: NA
cdr3_aa: CASSQDPQAGYNEQFF
cdr3_nt: TGTGCCAGCAGCCAGGACCCCCAGGCGGGTTACAATGAGCAGTTCTTC

j_call: TRBJ2-5
d_call: TRBD2
v_call: TRBV11-2
clone_size: many
cdr3_aa: CASSLTSLETQYF
cdr3_nt: TGTGCCAGCAGCTTGACTAGCCTAGAGACCCAGTACTTC

j_call: TRBJ1-4
d_call: TRBD1
v_call: TRBV7-8
clone_size: NA
cdr3_aa: CASSSSQRKNRGEKLFF
cdr3_nt: TGTGCCAGCAGCTCCTCCCAGCGAAAAAACAGGGGTGAAAAACTGTTTTTT

j_call: TRBJ2-1
d_call: TRBD2
v_call: TRBV11-1
clone_size: NA
cdr3_aa: CASSLSPSGIYNEQFF
cdr3_nt: TGTGCCAGCAGCTTATCACCTAGCGGGATTTACAATGAGCAGTTCTTC

j_call: TRBJ1-1
d_call: NA
v_call: TRBV6-1
clone_size: NA
cdr3_aa: CASSERQGNTEAFF
cdr3_nt: TGTGCCAGCAGTGAAAGGCAGGGAAACACTGAAGCTTTCTTT

j_call: TRBJ2-7
d_call: NA
v_call: TRBV30
clone_size: many
cdr3_aa: CAWRSRQGWDEQYF
cdr3_nt: TGTGCCTGGAGGTCACGTCAGGGTTGGGACGAGCAGTACTTC

j_call: TRBJ2-1
d_call: TRBD1
v_call: TRBV12-3/TRBV12-4
clone_size: many
cdr3_aa: CASTRTGAYNEQFF
cdr3_nt: TGTGCCAGCACCCGGACAGGAGCCTACAATGAGCAGTTCTTC

j_call: TRBJ2-7
d_call: TRBD2
v_call: TRBV5-1
clone_size: few
cdr3_aa: CASSLEGGTTYERYF
cdr3_nt: TGCGCCAGCAGCTTGGAGGGAGGGACGACCTACGAGCGGTACTTC

j_call: TRBJ1-6
d_call: NA
v_call: TRBV7-2
clone_size: many
cdr3_aa: CASSPDSYPSSPLHF
cdr3_nt: TGTGCCAGCAGCCCAGACAGCTATCCATCTTCACCCCTCCACTTT